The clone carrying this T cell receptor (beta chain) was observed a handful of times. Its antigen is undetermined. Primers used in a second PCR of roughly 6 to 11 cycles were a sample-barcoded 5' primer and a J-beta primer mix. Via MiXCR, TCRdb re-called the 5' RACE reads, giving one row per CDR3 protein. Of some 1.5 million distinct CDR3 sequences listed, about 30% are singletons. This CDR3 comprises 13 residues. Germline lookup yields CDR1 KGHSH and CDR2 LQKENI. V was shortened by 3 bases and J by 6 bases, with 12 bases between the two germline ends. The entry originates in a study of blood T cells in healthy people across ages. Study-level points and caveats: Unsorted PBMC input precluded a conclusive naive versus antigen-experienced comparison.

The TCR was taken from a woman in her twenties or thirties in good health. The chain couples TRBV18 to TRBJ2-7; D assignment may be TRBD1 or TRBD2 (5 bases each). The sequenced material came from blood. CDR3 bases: TGTGCCAGCTCACCCGGGGCAGTGGGCGAGCAGTACTTC. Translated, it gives CASSPGAVGEQYF.